Sequencing of this T cell receptor (beta chain) was carried out in a study of blood T cell repertoires in COVID-19. Study-wide background: The United States, Italy and Spain provided the acute and convalescent COVID-19 samples. PBMCs, B-cell-depleted T cells, or T cells provided the cDNA or gDNA that made up the material.

Per the original data handling: Reference gene primers were amplified, and this amplification served to estimate nucleated cell counts. Sequencing was performed with immunoSEQ multiplex PCR; in TCRdb, only in-frame clones are kept and a portion is missing. The DNA was the basis for D and trimming; V, J and clone size are from that table. The table includes roughly 250,000 clones, around 89% detected once. Germline V gene lookup returns CDR1 SGHDT and CDR2 YYEEEE. The CDR3 runs 14 residues. J lost 4 bases, V lost 4 bases, and 7 bases had no gene match. Sequenced material: peripheral blood. The chain uses TRBV5-6 and TRBJ1-2, with 7 bases fitting TRBD1. This receptor was obtained from a woman between 35 and 50 years old with acute or convalescent COVID-19. The CDR3 region is CASSPVDRIYGYTF. CDR3 nucleotides: TGTGCCAGCAGCCCCGTGGACAGGATCTATGGCTACACCTTC.